This T cell receptor (beta chain) was sequenced during a study of blood T cell repertoires in COVID-19. The length of the CDR3 is 16 residues. CDR1 is SGHTA and CDR2 is FQGTGA in the germline V gene. With V trimmed by 5 bases and J by 3 bases, 7 bases remained unmatched. Data came from immunoSEQ multiplex PCR; TCRdb stores just in-frame clones and leaves some out. The data hold about 210,000 clones, with 85% observed a single time. The sequenced sample was PBMCs or T cells enriched from blood (not recorded which). The chain joins TRBV7-3 to TRBJ2-3; 11 positions match TRBD2. This TCR was recovered from a man in his forties who had recovered from COVID-19. Written as DNA, the CDR3 is TGTGCCAGCAGCGCGGGACTAGCGGTACCTACAGATACGCAGTATTTT. Amino acids: CASSAGLAVPTDTQYF.